Each of the 24 T cell receptor beta chains below was sequenced from the same sample in a study of cytomegalovirus exposure and HLA in healthy donors. Both 60 Vbeta primers and 13 Jbeta primers went into the PCR. Measured with immunoSEQ multiplex PCR; TCRdb has only the in-frame clones, and not every one. The data show about 170,000 clones, with 82% seen just once and approximately 1.5% held by the top ten. The source material was PBMCs. These receptor sequences come from a male donor in good health and CMV-seronegative.

This chain joins TRBV7-2 and TRBJ2-2; 8 nucleotides agree with TRBD2. Germline V gene sequence: CDR1 SGHTA, CDR2 FQGNSA. This CDR3 spans 17 amino acids. The trim removed 1 base at V and 3 bases at J, leaving 7 bases unmatched. CDR3 sequence reads: CASSLGGRGVYTGELFF. CDR3 DNA sequence: TGTGCCAGCAGCTTAGGGGGGCGGGGGGTCTACACCGGGGAGCTGTTTTTT.

The chain is built from TRBV28 and TRBJ2-7; 9 bases agree with TRBD1. After removal of 6 bases from V and 6 bases from J, the junction contained 9 bases not matched to a gene. CDR3 length equals 14 residues. In germline, CDR1 is MDHEN, CDR2 SYDVKM. CDR3 sequence (DNA): TGTGCCAGCAGGCATGACAGGGGGTGGGGCGAGCAGTACTTC. As protein: CASRHDRGWGEQYF.

This chain uses TRBV7-9 with TRBJ1-5; unclear D gene. The CDR3 is 15 residues long. The germline gives CDR1 SEHNR, CDR2 FQNEAQ (reference sequence). V lost 1 base to trimming and J lost 10 bases, with 17 bases between them. The CDR3 loop is CASSLEAGKGIPQHF. CDR3 nucleotides: TGTGCCAGCAGCTTAGAGGCGGGAAAAGGAATCCCCCAGCATTTT.

The chain combines TRBV18 with TRBJ2-7; 10 bases are a match to TRBD2. The V gene's germline CDR1 is KGHSH and CDR2 LQKENI. CDR3 length: 14 residues. J gave up 5 bases and V 5 bases, and 6 bases lay outside the gene matches. The CDR3 DNA follows: TGTGCCAGCTCAACGGGACTAGCGTCTAACGAGCAGTACTTC. The encoded protein is CASSTGLASNEQYF. Together with reference TRBV18 and TRBJ2-7, the CDR3 gives the full variable domain: NAGVMQNPRHLVRRRGQEARLRCSPMKGHSHVYWYRQLPEEGLKFMVYLQKENIIDESGMPKERFSAEFPKEGPSILRIQQVVRGDSAAYFCASSTGLASNEQYFGPGTRLTVT.

This chain joins TRBV7-3 and TRBJ2-1; no definite D call. This CDR3 has 13 residues. V lost 5 bases to trimming and J lost 5 bases, with 10 bases between them. Germline-derived CDR1 and CDR2 are SGHTA and FQGTGA. In DNA, the CDR3 is TGTGCCAGCAGCATTGATCGCGACAATGAGCAGTTCTTC. Translating gives CASSIDRDNEQFF.

This chain uses TRBV5-6 with TRBJ2-1, with 11 nucleotides matching TRBD2. Looked up from germline, CDR1 is SGHDT and CDR2 is YYEEEE. The CDR3 extends over 18 amino acids. Germline trimming cut 0 bases from V and 4 bases from J; bases unmatched to any gene: 9. CDR3 protein: CASSLGLAGSWYYNEQFF. CDR3 sequence (DNA): TGTGCCAGCAGCTTGGGACTAGCGGGGTCATGGTATTACAATGAGCAGTTCTTC.

The V gene is TRBV18, the J gene TRBJ1-5, with D tentatively TRBD1 (5 bases). The CDR3 length is 15 residues. The germline CDR1 and CDR2 sequences are KGHSH and LQKENI. Deletions cut 3 bases from V and 1 base from J, with 10 bases between. The CDR3 DNA sequence: TGTGCCAGCTCACCTACCCGACAGAGCAATCAGCCCCAGCATTTT. Its translation: CASSPTRQSNQPQHF.

On this clone: The junction and the germline gene differ at one end; a read error may be behind it. The sample contains more than one DNA sequence encoding this CDR3. The CDR3 sequence: CASSPRGPRVEAFF. CDR3 DNA: TGTGCCAGCAGTCCCAGGGGGCCGAGGGTTGAAGCTTTTTTT. The chain joins TRBV28 to TRBJ1-1, with 8 nucleotides matching TRBD1. Germline CDR1 and CDR2: MDHEN and SYDVKM. The CDR3 runs 14 residues.

The chain has TRBV27 and TRBJ2-2, with D maybe TRBD1 (5 bases). Germline CDR1 MNHEY, CDR2 SMNVEV (reference sequence). With 6 bases removed from V and 5 bases from J, the gap between germline ends came to 19 bases. This CDR3 contains 16 residues. CDR3 coding DNA: TGTGCCAGCAGCCAGGTAACAGGAAGTTTTACCGGGGAGCTGTTTTTT. Encoded protein: CASSQVTGSFTGELFF.

This chain links TRBV7-2 with TRBJ1-5, with 8 bases aligning to TRBD1. CDR1 SGHTA and CDR2 FQGNSA come from the germline V gene. J lost 5 bases, V lost 4 bases, and 7 bases had no gene match. This CDR3 region has 15 residues. The CDR3 coding sequence is TGTGCCAGCAGCTCCGACGGACAGGGCCATCAGCCCCAGCATTTT. Amino acid sequence: CASSSDGQGHQPQHF.

This clone has only one observation. The CDR3: CASSEADGTGVIYEQYF. The CDR3 DNA sequence: TGTGCCAGTAGCGAAGCAGACGGGACAGGGGTTATCTACGAGCAGTACTTC. The chain is built from TRBV19 and TRBJ2-7; 10 bases align to TRBD1. The J segment lost 3 bases and the V segment lost 6 bases, leaving 14 bases of the junction unmatched. The germline CDR1 and CDR2 sequences are LNHDA and SQIVND (reference sequence). CDR3 length equals 17 residues.

The gene calls are TRBV11-2 and TRBJ1-3; D is unresolved. Germline CDR1 and CDR2: SGHAT and FQNNGV. V dropped 5 bases and J dropped 1 base, with 18 bases sitting between them. The CDR3 consists of 17 residues. The CDR3, as DNA: TGTGCCAGCAGCCCACATACGTGGTTGGTTTCTGGAAACACCATATATTTT. Amino acid sequence: CASSPHTWLVSGNTIYF. Full variable domain (missing parts from reference TRBV11-2 and TRBJ1-3): EAGVAQSPRYKIIEKRQSVAFWCNPISGHATLYWYQQILGQGPKLLIQFQNNGVVDDSQLPKDRFSAERLKGVDSTLKIQPAKLEDSAVYLCASSPHTWLVSGNTIYFGEGSWLTVV.

V gene TRBV6-1 combines with J gene TRBJ2-1, with D perhaps matching TRBD2 (6 bases). Germline V gene sequence: CDR1 MNHNS, CDR2 SASEGT. CDR3 length equals 19 residues. Trimming removed 2 bases at V and 0 bases at J, with 20 bases between. The CDR3 DNA reads TGTGCCAGCAGTGAACAGTGGGTAGCGGTGTCAAGCTCCTACAATGAGCAGTTCTTC. Amino acids: CASSEQWVAVSSSYNEQFF.

V gene TRBV6-1 combines with J gene TRBJ2-7, with 7 bases identical to TRBD1. Germline V CDR1 and CDR2: MNHNS, SASEGT. The CDR3 spans 15 residues. Trimming at V came to 6 bases and at J to 0 bases, leaving 8 bases not matched to a gene. In DNA form, the CDR3 reads TGTGCCAGCAGAGCTCTCCGGGACAGCTCCTACGAGCAGTACTTC. Protein product: CASRALRDSSYEQYF.

The V call is TRBV5-1, the J call TRBJ2-7; no clear D gene. V shed 0 bases and J shed 2 bases, with 6 bases lying between them. Germline V lookup: CDR1 SGHRS, CDR2 YFSETQ. There are 13 residues in the CDR3. CDR3 in amino acids: CASSLGPTYEQYF. CDR3 DNA sequence: TGCGCCAGCAGCTTGGGGCCGACCTACGAGCAGTACTTC.

V usage is TRBV25-1 and J usage is TRBJ2-5; 8 positions match TRBD2. Germline V gene data show CDR1 as MGHDK and CDR2 as SYGVNS. The V and J ends lost 5 bases and 3 bases, in that order; junction bases with no gene match: 17. This CDR3 is built from 18 residues. CDR3 residues: CASSSRKGAGGPKETQYF. In DNA form, the CDR3 reads TGTGCCAGCAGTTCCCGCAAGGGCGCGGGGGGACCGAAAGAGACCCAGTACTTC.

This clone has more than one count but fewer than ten. This sequence joins TRBV7-2 and TRBJ1-1; D is undetermined. V was trimmed by 1 base and J by 1 base, leaving 10 bases between them. This CDR3 has 15 amino acids. Germline CDR1 is SGHTA and CDR2 is FQGNSA. CDR3: CASSLVRNSNTEAFF. Written as DNA, the CDR3 is TGTGCCAGCAGCTTAGTACGAAACTCGAACACTGAAGCTTTCTTT.

The genes are TRBV18 and TRBJ1-5; D gene uncertain. The CDR3 covers 18 residues. Trimming took off 0 bases at V and 0 bases at J, with 15 bases between the two ends. Germline lookup yields CDR1 KGHSH and CDR2 LQKENI. Written as DNA, the CDR3 is TGTGCCAGCTCACCACCGATAGGGAGGGAGGATAGCAATCAGCCCCAGCATTTT. Residues: CASSPPIGREDSNQPQHF.

The rearrangement links TRBV10-3 to TRBJ1-4; D not resolved. CDR3 length: 13 amino acids. CDR1 ENHRY and CDR2 SYGVKD come from the germline V gene. V was trimmed by 6 bases and J by 14 bases, leaving 19 bases between them. The CDR3 region has the DNA TGTGCCATCAGCCCGGAGGGTCCTGCCAAGCTGTTTTTT. Amino acid sequence: CAISPEGPAKLFF.

The rearrangement joins TRBV4-3 to TRBJ2-5; TRBD2 aligns across 13 bases. The J call may be incorrect, as the DNA end agrees better with TRBJ2-7. This CDR3 has 14 amino acids. The V gene's germline CDR1 is LGHNA and CDR2 YSLEER. The CDR3: CASSRTSGSYEQYF. CDR3 bases: TGCGCCAGCAGCAGGACTAGCGGGAGCTACGAGCAGTACTTC.

CDR3 in DNA: TGTGCCACCAGCAGAGATCGAGGACTGGGGGAGGCGGCGGATGGCTACACCTTC. Its translation is CATSRDRGLGEAADGYTF. The V call is TRBV15, the J call TRBJ1-2; a possible D gene is TRBD1 (5 bases). Trimming pared 0 bases from V and 6 bases from J, leaving 23 bases between. Germline-derived CDR1 and CDR2 are LNHNV and YYDKDF (reference sequence). The CDR3 runs to 18 residues.

To note about this clone: An end of the junction differs from the germline gene, which may be a read error. The V and J genes are TRBV7-9 and TRBJ1-6; 9 nucleotides line up with TRBD1. The CDR3 is 17 amino acids. The germline V gene encodes CDR1 SEHNR and CDR2 FQNEAQ (reference sequence). Here the CDR3 DNA reads TGTTCCAGCAGCCTCACAGGGGGCGCGGGTATTGGGTCACCCCTCCACTTT. Translation gives CSSSLTGGAGIGSPLHF.

This clone was seen more than once but under ten times. The chain joins TRBV7-9 to TRBJ2-5; 8 nucleotides agree with TRBD1. This CDR3 has 15 amino acids. Germline lookup yields CDR1 SEHNR and CDR2 FQNEAQ (reference sequence). The J segment lost 5 bases and the V segment lost 4 bases, leaving 9 bases of the junction unmatched. The CDR3 nucleotides are TGTGCCAGCAGCTCTGGGCAGGGGGCGTCGGAGACCCAGTACTTC. This sequence encodes CASSSGQGASETQYF.

The chain is built from TRBV27 and TRBJ2-7, with D uncertain. V lost 6 bases, J lost 6 bases, and 15 bases lay in between. CDR3 length: 13 amino acids. Looked up from germline, CDR1 is MNHEY and CDR2 is SMNVEV (reference sequence). CDR3 sequence: CASSVLQRGEQYF. CDR3 bases: TGTGCCAGCAGCGTTCTACAACGCGGCGAGCAGTACTTC.